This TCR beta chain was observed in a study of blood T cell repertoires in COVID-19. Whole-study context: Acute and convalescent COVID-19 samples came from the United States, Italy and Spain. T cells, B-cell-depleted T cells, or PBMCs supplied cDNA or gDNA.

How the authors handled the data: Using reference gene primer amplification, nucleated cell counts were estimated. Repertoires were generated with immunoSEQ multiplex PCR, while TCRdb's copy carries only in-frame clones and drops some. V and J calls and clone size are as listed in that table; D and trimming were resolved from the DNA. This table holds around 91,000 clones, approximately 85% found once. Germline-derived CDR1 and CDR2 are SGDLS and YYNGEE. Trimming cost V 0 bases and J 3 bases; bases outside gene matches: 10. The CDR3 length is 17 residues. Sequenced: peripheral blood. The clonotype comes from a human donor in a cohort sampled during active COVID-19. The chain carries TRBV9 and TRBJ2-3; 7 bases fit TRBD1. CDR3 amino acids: CASSVDVLTGRTDTQYF. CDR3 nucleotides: TGTGCCAGCAGCGTAGACGTTCTGACAGGGCGAACAGATACGCAGTATTTT.